A single sample is the source of the 6 T cell receptor beta chains below, sequenced in a study of vaccination effects on CD4 cells after COVID-19. These TCRs' antigens remain unknown. Viral peptide pool expansion of antigen-specific CD4+ T cells preceded sequencing in the ViraFEST assay. Subsequent to a culture period of around eleven days, CD4+ T cells were isolated. Participants got two doses of BNT162b2 or mRNA-1273 vaccine. The table came from immunoSEQ multiplex PCR; TCRdb's copy has only in-frame clones and leaves some out. Of some 74,000 clones in the sample, about 80% were seen once. The sample was CD4+ T cells from PBMCs cultured with HCoV-229E spike peptides, taken after COVID-19 vaccination. Receptors were obtained from a human donor who received a COVID-19 vaccine.

The rearrangement links TRBV7-8 to TRBJ1-3; weak D call: TRBD1 (5 bases). Trimming stripped 2 bases from V and 0 bases from J, with 17 bases between. Germline assignment: CDR1 SGHVS and CDR2 FQNEAQ. This CDR3 region has 18 residues. CDR3 region: CASSLYGTITRSGNTIYF. Written as DNA, the CDR3 is TGTGCCAGCAGCTTATACGGGACGATTACTCGCTCTGGAAACACCATATATTTT.

V gene TRBV2 combines with J gene TRBJ2-2, with no clear D. Looked up from germline, CDR1 is SNHLY and CDR2 is FYNNEI. There are 14 residues in the CDR3. Deletions cut 4 bases from V and 0 bases from J, with 6 bases between. The chain's CDR3 is CASSGQPNTGELFF. CDR3 in DNA: TGTGCCAGCAGTGGGCAGCCGAACACCGGGGAGCTGTTTTTT.

The rearrangement links TRBV18 to TRBJ2-2, with D perhaps matching TRBD1 or TRBD2 (5 bases each). The CDR3 is 13 residues long. V lost 3 bases to trimming and J lost 8 bases, with 10 bases between them. Per germline, CDR1 KGHSH and CDR2 LQKENI. The chain's CDR3 is CASSPGVSGELFF. CDR3 sequence (DNA): TGTGCCAGCTCACCGGGGGTCTCGGGGGAGCTGTTTTTT.

The genes are TRBV6-5 and TRBJ2-5; D may be TRBD2 (6 bases). The V end lost 4 bases, the J end lost 1 base, and 13 bases lay between the germline ends. The germline gives CDR1 MNHEY, CDR2 SVGAGI. CDR3 length: 15 residues. CDR3 sequence (DNA): TGTGCCAGCAGTTCTCGTTGGGACTCCCAAGAGACCCAGTACTTC. Its protein is CASSSRWDSQETQYF.

The V gene is TRBV18, the J gene TRBJ1-4; the match to TRBD1 covers 7 bases. The CDR3 consists of 15 residues. V dropped 6 bases and J dropped 9; count of bases not matched to a gene: 13. The germline CDR1 and CDR2 sequences are KGHSH and LQKENI. The CDR3 sequence is CASSGGQATLKKLFF. The CDR3 coding sequence is TGTGCCAGCTCGGGCGGACAGGCGACTCTGAAAAAACTGTTTTTT.

The CDR3 DNA reads as TGTGCCAGTAGTCGCCGAGGGAGGGGGGACAATGAGCAGTTCTTC. The encoded protein is CASSRRGRGDNEQFF. This chain joins TRBV19 and TRBJ2-1; a weak D match, TRBD2 (7 bases). The germline V gene has CDR1 LNHDA and CDR2 SQIVND (reference sequence). Trimming pared 5 bases from V and 5 bases from J, leaving 16 bases between. This CDR3 spans 15 amino acids.